These T cell receptor beta chains were read from a single sample in a study of chemoradiotherapy in HPV16-positive cancers. Sequencing used immunoSEQ multiplex PCR; TCRdb keeps in-frame clones, though not all of them. The table records some 11,000 clones, around 70% of them present only once. The sample was collected from a patient who underwent chemoradiotherapy. These receptors originate from a human donor with HPV-associated anogenital cancer. CDR3s include the opening cysteine and the closing phenylalanine or tryptophan. The D gene is left open where the match is weak. Clone size is given for some rows only: seen once, a few or many times, or a class if the clone is expanded.

TRBJ2-7,.,.,TRBV21-1,14,CASSKGGLNYEQYF,TGTGCCAGCAGCAAAGGAGGGCTTAATTACGAGCAGTACTTC
TRBJ1-2,large,.,TRBV6-5,11,CASSYGAGYTF,TGTGCCAGCAGTTACGGGGCTGGCTACACCTTC
TRBJ2-5,.,TRBD1,TRBV7-8,15,CASSSRTGQGETQYF,TGTGCCAGCAGCTCACGGACAGGGCAGGGGGAGACCCAGTACTTC
TRBJ1-1,.,.,TRBV5-5,12,CASSYLNTEAFF,TGTGCCAGCAGCTACCTGAACACTGAAGCTTTCTTT
TRBJ2-1,.,.,TRBV10-1,12,CASSESYNEQFF,TGCGCCAGCAGTGAGAGTTACAATGAGCAGTTCTTC
TRBJ1-5,.,TRBD1,TRBV27,14,CATKPGQGNQPQHF,TGTGCCACCAAGCCGGGACAGGGGAATCAGCCCCAGCATTTT
TRBJ1-2,.,.,TRBV30,13,CAWTMVGRAGYTF,TGTGCCTGGACCATGGTGGGGAGAGCTGGCTACACCTTC
TRBJ2-3,.,TRBD1,TRBV25-1,14,CASSEGQGADTQYF,TGTGCCAGCAGTGAGGGACAGGGGGCAGATACGCAGTATTTT
TRBJ2-7,.,.,TRBV4-2,15,CASSQDRGGYYEQYF,TGTGCCAGCAGCCAAGATCGGGGCGGATACTACGAGCAGTACTTC
TRBJ1-5,.,.,TRBV7-2,13,CASSSARDQPQHF,TGTGCCAGCAGCTCGGCGCGGGATCAGCCCCAGCATTTT
TRBJ1-4,.,TRBD1,TRBV28,14,CASSLTGGGEKLFF,TGTGCCAGCAGTCTCACAGGGGGCGGTGAAAAACTGTTTTTT
TRBJ2-7,.,TRBD1,TRBV29-1,14,CSVGGGQGSYEQYF,TGCAGCGTTGGAGGGGGACAGGGGAGCTACGAGCAGTACTTC
TRBJ1-6,few,.,TRBV6-1,15,CASSVLQATSSPLHF,TGTGCCAGCAGTGTCTTACAGGCCACTTCTTCACCCCTCCACTTT
TRBJ1-2,.,TRBD1,TRBV25-1,18,CASSDPTGDAPRDYGYTF,TGTGCCAGCAGTGACCCTACAGGGGACGCGCCTCGAGACTATGGCTACACCTTC
TRBJ2-5,.,TRBD1,TRBV2,16,CASRKTGGNSQETQYF,TGTGCCAGCAGGAAGACAGGGGGGAATTCCCAAGAGACCCAGTACTTC
TRBJ1-5,.,.,TRBV7-8,15,CASSTQGSGNQPQHF,TGTGCCAGCAGCACCCAGGGTAGTGGCAATCAGCCCCAGCATTTT
TRBJ1-4,.,.,TRBV28,14,CASNKQGSSEKLFF,TGTGCCAGCAACAAACAGGGATCCAGTGAAAAACTGTTTTTT
TRBJ1-6,few,.,TRBV2,13,CASRTGSYSPLHF,TGTGCCAGCAGAACGGGGTCTTACTCACCCCTCCACTTT
TRBJ2-2,.,TRBD1,TRBV4-3,17,CASSQDWTGVLPGELFF,TGCGCCAGCAGCCAAGATTGGACAGGGGTCCTTCCCGGGGAGCTGTTTTTT
TRBJ1-5,.,.,TRBV7-2,15,CASSLFPGSNQPQHF,TGTGCCAGCAGCTTATTCCCTGGAAGCAATCAGCCCCAGCATTTT
TRBJ2-7,few,TRBD2,TRBV28,16,CASSLPGLADPREQYF,TGTGCCAGCAGTTTGCCCGGACTAGCGGACCCTCGGGAGCAGTACTTC
TRBJ2-3,few,.,TRBV6-4,14,CASSGGRDTDTQYF,TGTGCCAGCAGTGGTGGGCGGGATACAGATACGCAGTATTTT